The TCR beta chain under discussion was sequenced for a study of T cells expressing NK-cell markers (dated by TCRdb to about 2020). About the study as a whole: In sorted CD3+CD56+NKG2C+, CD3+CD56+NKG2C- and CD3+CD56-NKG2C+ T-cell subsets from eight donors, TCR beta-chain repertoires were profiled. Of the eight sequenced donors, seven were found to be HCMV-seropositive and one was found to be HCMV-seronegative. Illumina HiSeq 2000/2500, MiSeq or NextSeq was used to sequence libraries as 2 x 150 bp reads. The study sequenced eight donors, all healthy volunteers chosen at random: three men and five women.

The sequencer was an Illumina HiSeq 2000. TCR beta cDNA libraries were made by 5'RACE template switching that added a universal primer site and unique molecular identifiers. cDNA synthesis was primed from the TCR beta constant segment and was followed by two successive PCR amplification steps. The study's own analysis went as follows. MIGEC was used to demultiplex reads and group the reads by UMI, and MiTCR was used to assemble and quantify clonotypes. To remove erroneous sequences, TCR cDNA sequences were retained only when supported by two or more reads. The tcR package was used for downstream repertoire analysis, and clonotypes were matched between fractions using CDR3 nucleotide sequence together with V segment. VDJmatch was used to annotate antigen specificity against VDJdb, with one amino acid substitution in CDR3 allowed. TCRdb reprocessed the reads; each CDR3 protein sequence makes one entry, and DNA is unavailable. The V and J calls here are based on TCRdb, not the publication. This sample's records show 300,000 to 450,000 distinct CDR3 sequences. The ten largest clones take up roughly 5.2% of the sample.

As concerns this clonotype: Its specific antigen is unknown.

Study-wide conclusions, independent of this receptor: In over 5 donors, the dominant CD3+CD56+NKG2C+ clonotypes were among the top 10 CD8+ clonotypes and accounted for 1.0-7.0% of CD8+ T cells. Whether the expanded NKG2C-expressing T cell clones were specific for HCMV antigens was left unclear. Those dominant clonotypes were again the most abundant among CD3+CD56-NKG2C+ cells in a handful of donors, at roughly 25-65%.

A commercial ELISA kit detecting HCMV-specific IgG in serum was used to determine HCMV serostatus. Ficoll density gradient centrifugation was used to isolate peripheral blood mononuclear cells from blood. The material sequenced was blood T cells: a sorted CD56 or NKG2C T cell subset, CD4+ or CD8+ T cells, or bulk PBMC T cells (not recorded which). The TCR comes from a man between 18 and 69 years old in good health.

CDR3 protein: CASSLAGARTWETQYF. The sequence links TRBV5-4 to TRBJ2-5; checking the TCRdb D call of TRBD1 is not possible without DNA. The germline V gene (reference sequence) supplies CDR1 SGHNT and CDR2 YYREEE. The CDR3 spans 16 residues, from the cysteine through the phenylalanine. The DNA is not on file.